Listed below are T cell receptor beta chains from one sample, sequenced in a study of monozygotic twins with inflammatory bowel disease. TCRdb reprocessed the 5' RACE reads, with one entry per CDR3 protein and no DNA. Its listing shows some 330,000 distinct CDR3 sequences. Input material: blood. These receptors all come from a human donor with ulcerative colitis or Crohn's disease, or a healthy co-twin of an affected twin (not recorded which). Both conserved end residues are part of each CDR3.

TRBJ2-3,TRBV20-1,CSASPSGSTDTQYF
TRBJ2-7,TRBV15,CATSRYTQGIEQYF
TRBJ2-7,TRBV18,CASSLYNYEQYF
TRBJ2-7,TRBV3-1,CASSQLGIGGSYEQYF
TRBJ2-3,TRBV5-1,CASSLFPGASTDTQYF
TRBJ1-1,TRBV5-1,CASSAEEGLKNTEAFF
TRBJ2-7,TRBV5-1,CASSSSYEQYF
TRBJ2-5,TRBV10-3,CAISEWGPGETQYF
TRBJ2-1,TRBV9,CASSVGGLPSNEQFF
TRBJ2-1,TRBV20-1,CSARGATSGYNEQFF
TRBJ1-5,TRBV30,CAWRQGYGNQPQHF
TRBJ2-5,TRBV7-3,CASSLTGGGYGETQYF
TRBJ1-1,TRBV12-5,CASARGGTEAFF
TRBJ2-5,TRBV5-5,CASSVPGAIQETQYF
TRBJ2-5,TRBV27,CASSLSIVPETQYF
TRBJ1-5,TRBV20-1,CSAIWQADQPQHF
TRBJ2-5,TRBV10-3,CAISVASQETQYF
TRBJ2-7,TRBV20-1,CSASGRNSYEQYF
TRBJ1-5,TRBV29-1,CSVDTGKGGNQPQHF
TRBJ2-7,TRBV4-2,CASSHATSGSLYEQYF
TRBJ2-7,TRBV5-1,CASSPTWGGKEYEQYF
TRBJ1-5,TRBV6-1,CASGRTYSNQPQHF
TRBJ1-2,TRBV29-1,CSSQGVYDGYTF
TRBJ1-1,TRBV29-1,CSVVRTRPEAFF
TRBJ1-5,TRBV18,CASSPPDRGQPQHF
TRBJ1-1,TRBV29-1,CSASPGTGGSEAFF
TRBJ2-2,TRBV7-2,CASSSGPASLNGELFF
TRBJ2-3,TRBV7-8,CASSPSLGLAGDTQYF